The T cell receptor (beta chain) described here comes from a study of shared T cell receptors in the human thymus. The germline V gene has CDR1 LNHNV and CDR2 YYDKDF (reference sequence). This CDR3 spans 13 amino acids. The junction had 3 bases not matched to a gene; V was cut back by 3 bases and J by 8 bases. Sequenced by immunoSEQ multiplex PCR; TCRdb stores in-frame clones only, minus some. This table holds about 660,000 clones, more than 75% found once. These data were also reused for a study on human thymus T cells. That study reports: Donors were healthy Finnish babies undergoing corrective operations for congenital heart defects. Resections from corrective heart surgery supplied the thymus tissue. It looked as if thymic and blood repertoires used V and J genes in a biased way. As related research reported, thymic repertoires overlapped highly among unrelated individuals.

J is TRBJ2-1 and V is TRBV15; 8 bases fit TRBD2. This TCR was recovered from a boy under three years old with a congenital heart defect. Sequenced sample: thymocytes. The CDR3 DNA reads TGTGCCACCAGCAGGCGGGGGGCTTATGAGCAGTTCTTC. It encodes CATSRRGAYEQFF.